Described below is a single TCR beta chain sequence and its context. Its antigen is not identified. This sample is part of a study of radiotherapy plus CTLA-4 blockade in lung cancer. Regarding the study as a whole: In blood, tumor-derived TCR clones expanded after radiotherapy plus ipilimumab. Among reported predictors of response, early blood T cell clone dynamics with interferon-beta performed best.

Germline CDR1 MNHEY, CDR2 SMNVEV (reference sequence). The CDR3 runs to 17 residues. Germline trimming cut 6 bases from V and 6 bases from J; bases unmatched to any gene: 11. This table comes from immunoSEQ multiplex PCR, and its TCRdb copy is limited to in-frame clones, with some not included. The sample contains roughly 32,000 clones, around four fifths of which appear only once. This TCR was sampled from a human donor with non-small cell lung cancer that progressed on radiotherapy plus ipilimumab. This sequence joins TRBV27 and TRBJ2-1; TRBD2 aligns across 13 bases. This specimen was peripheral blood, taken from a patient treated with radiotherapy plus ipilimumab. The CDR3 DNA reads TGTGCCAGCAGCCTACCACCGGGACTAGCGGGGTCCAATGAGCAGTTCTTC. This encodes CASSLPPGLAGSNEQFF.